Included here is one T cell receptor (beta chain) sequence, with context. Its specificity is unknown. A read error may be the cause here, since a much bigger clone is one base away. CD25-based Treg depletion was applied to purified naive CD4+ T cells. The CDR3 extends over 16 amino acids. Germline assignment: CDR1 SGHTA and CDR2 FQGNSA. V shed 5 bases and J 1 base; nucleotides not matched to a gene: 6. TCRdb called the 5' RACE reads again in MiXCR, with one record for every CDR3 protein. The profile shows over 50,000 distinct CDR3 sequences, roughly 30% of them singletons. Study-wide findings and caveats: Tumor Tregs overlapped most with tumor, then blood, naive CD4+ cells.

The source of this sequence is a female donor with breast cancer. The sequencing sample was made of tumor-infiltrating naive CD4+ T cells sorted from the breast tumor. Noted subset: naive CD4+ T cells, CD4+CD45RA+CD25-. The chain combines TRBV7-2 with TRBJ2-3, with TRBD2 identical over 10 bases. The CDR3 DNA reads TGTGCCAGCAGCCCAACTAGCGGGGCCGGCACAGATACGCAGTATTTT. Translated, it gives CASSPTSGAGTDTQYF.